The rows below give T cell receptor beta chains drawn from one sample of a study of Ad26.COV2.S vaccination and SARS-CoV-2 variants. Method: immunoSEQ multiplex PCR; TCRdb's copy keeps in-frame clones and lacks some. The repertoire holds hundreds of thousands of clones, with around 89% as singletons. Sequencing was performed on peripheral blood, taken in a trial of Ad26.COV2.S vaccine versus placebo. The receptors stem from a person aged 18-65 years who received the Ad26.COV2.S COVID-19 vaccine or a placebo. Both conserved end residues are part of each CDR3. The order of the fields is CDR3 protein, CDR3 DNA, D gene, V gene, J gene, clone size. D genes are given only for firm matches. Size is stated for part of the rows, as once, few or many counts, or as a class when the clone is expanded.

cdr3_aa: CASSGLAGPYNEQFF; cdr3_nt: TGCGCCAGCAGCGGACTAGCGGGGCCCTACAATGAGCAGTTCTTC; d_call: TRBD2; v_call: TRBV10-2; j_call: TRBJ2-1; clone_size: -
cdr3_aa: CSARDRTVVF; cdr3_nt: TGCAGTGCTAGAGATCGGACAGTTGTTTTT; d_call: -; v_call: TRBV20-1; j_call: TRBJ1-5; clone_size: once
cdr3_aa: CASSLAWGGSPLHF; cdr3_nt: TGTGCCAGCAGCTTGGCCTGGGGCGGATCACCCCTCCACTTT; d_call: -; v_call: TRBV5-6; j_call: TRBJ1-6; clone_size: -
cdr3_aa: CASSPRLGNEAFF; cdr3_nt: TGTGCCAGCAGCCCGAGGCTGGGGAATGAAGCTTTCTTT; d_call: -; v_call: TRBV14; j_call: TRBJ1-1; clone_size: -
cdr3_aa: CASSHYSGTTSKETQYF; cdr3_nt: TGTGCCAGCAGCCATTACTCCGGGACTACCTCTAAAGAGACCCAGTACTTC; d_call: TRBD2; v_call: TRBV3-1/TRBV3-2; j_call: TRBJ2-5; clone_size: -
cdr3_aa: CASSLDLVAGVSTGELFF; cdr3_nt: TGTGCCAGCAGCTTAGATCTGGTCGCAGGGGTTAGCACCGGGGAGCTGTTTTTT; d_call: -; v_call: TRBV11-2; j_call: TRBJ2-2; clone_size: -
cdr3_aa: CATSGTDDQETQYF; cdr3_nt: TGTGCCACCTCGGGGACAGACGACCAAGAGACCCAGTACTTC; d_call: TRBD1; v_call: TRBV24-1; j_call: TRBJ2-5; clone_size: -
cdr3_aa: CASSILGQINQPQHF; cdr3_nt: TGTGCCAGTAGTATACTCGGACAGATCAATCAGCCCCAGCATTTT; d_call: -; v_call: TRBV19; j_call: TRBJ1-5; clone_size: -
cdr3_aa: CASSFLGGSYNEQFF; cdr3_nt: TGTGCCAGCAGCTTCCTAGGGGGCTCCTACAATGAGCAGTTCTTC; d_call: -; v_call: TRBV7-3; j_call: TRBJ2-1; clone_size: -
cdr3_aa: CSARETNEQFF; cdr3_nt: TGCAGTGCTAGAGAGACGAATGAGCAGTTCTTC; d_call: -; v_call: TRBV20-1; j_call: TRBJ2-1; clone_size: -
cdr3_aa: CASSQDWGPGELFF; cdr3_nt: TGTGCCAGCAGCCAGGATTGGGGGCCCGGGGAGCTGTTTTTT; d_call: -; v_call: TRBV3-1/TRBV3-2; j_call: TRBJ2-2; clone_size: -
cdr3_aa: CASTHYGGQETQYF; cdr3_nt: TGTGCCAGCACACACTACGGGGGACAAGAGACCCAGTACTTC; d_call: -; v_call: TRBV2; j_call: TRBJ2-5; clone_size: -
cdr3_aa: CATGADVTQYF; cdr3_nt: TGTGCCACCGGGGCCGATGTTACGCAGTATTTT; d_call: -; v_call: TRBV24-1; j_call: TRBJ2-3; clone_size: -
cdr3_aa: CASSHGQPNQPQHF; cdr3_nt: TGTGCCAGCAGCCATGGACAGCCCAATCAGCCCCAGCATTTT; d_call: -; v_call: TRBV7-9; j_call: TRBJ1-5; clone_size: -
cdr3_aa: CASSLGLYSNQPQHF; cdr3_nt: TGTGCCAGCAGTTTGGGGCTTTATAGCAATCAGCCCCAGCATTTT; d_call: -; v_call: TRBV27; j_call: TRBJ1-5; clone_size: -
cdr3_aa: CASSVPNGGQGVGYQETQYF; cdr3_nt: TGTGCCAGCAGCGTCCCTAATGGAGGACAGGGTGTCGGGTACCAAGAGACCCAGTACTTC; d_call: TRBD1; v_call: TRBV9; j_call: TRBJ2-5; clone_size: -
cdr3_aa: CASSGTIDGVAFF; cdr3_nt: TGCGCCAGCAGCGGGACAATCGACGGGGTAGCTTTCTTT; d_call: -; v_call: TRBV5-1; j_call: TRBJ1-1; clone_size: -
cdr3_aa: CAIREPANTGELFF; cdr3_nt: TGTGCCATCAGGGAGCCCGCGAACACCGGGGAGCTGTTTTTT; d_call: -; v_call: TRBV7-6; j_call: TRBJ2-2; clone_size: -
cdr3_aa: CSAEGANGYTF; cdr3_nt: TGCAGTGCGGAGGGGGCGAATGGCTACACCTTC; d_call: TRBD1; v_call: TRBV20-1; j_call: TRBJ1-2; clone_size: -
cdr3_aa: CASSLEGAETEAFF; cdr3_nt: TGTGCCAGCAGCTTGGAGGGGGCAGAGACTGAAGCTTTCTTT; d_call: TRBD1; v_call: TRBV5-4; j_call: TRBJ1-1; clone_size: -
cdr3_aa: CAIRPGQGITGELFF; cdr3_nt: TGTGCCATCAGACCGGGACAGGGAATCACCGGGGAGCTGTTTTTT; d_call: TRBD1; v_call: TRBV10-3; j_call: TRBJ2-2; clone_size: once
cdr3_aa: CASSNTGTGVAGNTIYF; cdr3_nt: TGTGCCAGCAGCAACACCGGGACAGGGGTTGCAGGAAACACCATATATTTT; d_call: TRBD1; v_call: TRBV5-6; j_call: TRBJ1-3; clone_size: -
cdr3_aa: CAWSDPFRASYEQYF; cdr3_nt: TGTGCCTGGAGTGACCCCTTCAGGGCCTCCTACGAGCAGTACTTC; d_call: -; v_call: TRBV30; j_call: TRBJ2-7; clone_size: once
cdr3_aa: CASSPPGGTGSTDTQYF; cdr3_nt: TGTGCCAGCTCACCCCCGGGCGGGACAGGAAGCACAGATACGCAGTATTTT; d_call: TRBD1; v_call: TRBV18; j_call: TRBJ2-3; clone_size: -
cdr3_aa: CASSPGTGELFF; cdr3_nt: TGTGCCAGCAGCCCCGGCACCGGGGAGCTGTTTTTT; d_call: -; v_call: TRBV11-3; j_call: TRBJ2-2; clone_size: -
cdr3_aa: CASSESGYEQYF; cdr3_nt: TGTGCCAGCAGTGAAAGTGGTTACGAGCAGTACTTC; d_call: -; v_call: TRBV6-1; j_call: TRBJ2-7; clone_size: -
cdr3_aa: CASSHLHGGTSGRLRYEQFF; cdr3_nt: TGTGCCAGCAGCCACCTTCATGGGGGGACTAGCGGGAGACTGAGGTATGAGCAGTTCTTC; d_call: TRBD2; v_call: TRBV3-1/TRBV3-2; j_call: TRBJ2-1; clone_size: -
cdr3_aa: CASSYQGVAFF; cdr3_nt: TGTGCCAGCAGTTATCAAGGAGTGGCTTTCTTT; d_call: -; v_call: TRBV6-5; j_call: TRBJ1-1; clone_size: -
cdr3_aa: CASSQGGTNNSPLHF; cdr3_nt: TGTGCCAGCAGCCAAGGAGGGACGAATAATTCACCCCTCCACTTT; d_call: -; v_call: TRBV3-1/TRBV3-2; j_call: TRBJ1-6; clone_size: -
cdr3_aa: CASAGASTGELFF; cdr3_nt: TGCGCCAGCGCGGGGGCTAGCACCGGGGAGCTGTTTTTT; d_call: -; v_call: TRBV10-2; j_call: TRBJ2-2; clone_size: -
cdr3_aa: CSVVYRDRGYEQYF; cdr3_nt: TGCAGCGTTGTTTATCGGGACAGGGGGTACGAGCAGTACTTC; d_call: TRBD1; v_call: TRBV29-1; j_call: TRBJ2-7; clone_size: -
cdr3_aa: CASSLGQGTSGANVLTF; cdr3_nt: TGCGCCAGCAGCCTAGGACAGGGGACATCTGGGGCCAACGTCCTGACTTTC; d_call: TRBD1; v_call: TRBV5-1; j_call: TRBJ2-6; clone_size: once
cdr3_aa: CASKGATPKKLFF; cdr3_nt: TGTGCCAGTAAGGGCGCAACTCCAAAAAAACTGTTTTTT; d_call: -; v_call: TRBV19; j_call: TRBJ1-4; clone_size: -
cdr3_aa: CASSQGRQLNTEAFF; cdr3_nt: TGTGCCAGCAGCCAAGGTAGGCAGTTGAACACTGAAGCTTTCTTT; d_call: -; v_call: TRBV4-2; j_call: TRBJ1-1; clone_size: -
cdr3_aa: CASSYGHVRAFF; cdr3_nt: TGTGCCAGCAGTTACGGCCATGTTCGAGCTTTCTTT; d_call: -; v_call: TRBV6-2/TRBV6-3; j_call: TRBJ1-1; clone_size: -
cdr3_aa: CASRNRVRTEAFF; cdr3_nt: TGTGCCAGCAGGAACAGGGTACGCACTGAAGCTTTCTTT; d_call: -; v_call: TRBV6-5; j_call: TRBJ1-1; clone_size: -
cdr3_aa: CASSQVTGTSNNEQFF; cdr3_nt: TGTGCCAGCAGCCAAGTAACCGGGACGTCTAACAATGAGCAGTTCTTC; d_call: -; v_call: TRBV3-1/TRBV3-2; j_call: TRBJ2-1; clone_size: -
cdr3_aa: CASRNPRPGLKNTEAFF; cdr3_nt: TGTGCCAGCAGAAATCCTCGTCCGGGACTTAAGAACACTGAAGCTTTCTTT; d_call: -; v_call: TRBV7-9; j_call: TRBJ1-1; clone_size: -
cdr3_aa: CASSLGLDWNEQFF; cdr3_nt: TGCGCCAGCAGCTTGGGACTCGATTGGAATGAGCAGTTCTTC; d_call: -; v_call: TRBV5-1; j_call: TRBJ2-1; clone_size: -
cdr3_aa: CASSEVLRNEQFF; cdr3_nt: TGTGCCAGCAGTGAAGTCCTTAGGAATGAGCAGTTCTTC; d_call: -; v_call: TRBV2; j_call: TRBJ2-1; clone_size: -
cdr3_aa: CASSLVGGLVTDTQYF; cdr3_nt: TGTGCCAGCAGCTTAGTCGGGGGATTGGTCACAGATACGCAGTATTTT; d_call: -; v_call: TRBV7-2; j_call: TRBJ2-3; clone_size: -
cdr3_aa: CASSPPGTTNNSPLHF; cdr3_nt: TGTGCCAGCAGTCCACCGGGGACAACCAATAATTCACCCCTCCACTTT; d_call: -; v_call: TRBV6-6; j_call: TRBJ1-6; clone_size: -
cdr3_aa: CASSSGALKNIQYF; cdr3_nt: TGTGCCAGCAGTTCAGGGGCCCTCAAAAACATTCAGTACTTC; d_call: -; v_call: TRBV7-9; j_call: TRBJ2-4; clone_size: -
cdr3_aa: CASSVEGKGYTF; cdr3_nt: TGTGCCAGCAGCGTAGAGGGTAAAGGCTACACCTTC; d_call: -; v_call: TRBV9; j_call: TRBJ1-2; clone_size: -
cdr3_aa: CASNSALRGGELFF; cdr3_nt: TGTGCCAGCAACTCAGCTCTCCGGGGCGGGGAGCTGTTTTTT; d_call: -; v_call: TRBV6-5; j_call: TRBJ2-2; clone_size: -
cdr3_aa: CASSSGGRLNTDTQYF; cdr3_nt: TGTGCCAGCAGCTCCGGGGGACGGTTAAACACAGATACGCAGTATTTT; d_call: -; v_call: TRBV7-3; j_call: TRBJ2-3; clone_size: once
cdr3_aa: CASSIGGSYSNQPQHF; cdr3_nt: TGTGCCAGTAGTATAGGGGGCAGTTATAGCAATCAGCCCCAGCATTTT; d_call: -; v_call: TRBV19; j_call: TRBJ1-5; clone_size: -
cdr3_aa: CASSPPGGRGGEQYF; cdr3_nt: TGTGCCAGCAGCCCACCCGGCGGCAGGGGAGGCGAGCAGTACTTC; d_call: -; v_call: TRBV3-1/TRBV3-2; j_call: TRBJ2-7; clone_size: once
cdr3_aa: CASSLGQGATNEKLFF; cdr3_nt: TGCGCCAGCAGCTTAGGACAGGGGGCAACTAATGAAAAACTGTTTTTT; d_call: TRBD1; v_call: TRBV5-1; j_call: TRBJ1-4; clone_size: -
cdr3_aa: CASTGTGSYEQYF; cdr3_nt: TGTGCCAGTACCGGGACTGGATCCTACGAGCAGTACTTC; d_call: -; v_call: TRBV19; j_call: TRBJ2-7; clone_size: -
cdr3_aa: CASSLALAGAREQYF; cdr3_nt: TGTGCCAGCAGCTTGGCCCTAGCGGGAGCTCGCGAGCAGTACTTC; d_call: TRBD2; v_call: TRBV7-6; j_call: TRBJ2-7; clone_size: -